The 2 T cell receptor beta chains below come from one sample, sequenced in a study of shared T cell receptors in the human thymus. TCRdb's copy holds only in-frame clones and misses some; the assay was immunoSEQ multiplex PCR. The sample lists tens of thousands of clones, 90% to 95% occurring once. Sequencing was performed on thymocytes. The source of these receptors is a human donor.

The chain uses TRBV29-1 and TRBJ2-3; D ambiguous. Trimming left V 7 bases short and J 2 bases short, with 19 bases between. Germline-derived CDR1 and CDR2 are SQVTM and ANQGSEA. The CDR3 extends over 15 amino acids. Here the CDR3 reads CSAYGPGWNTDTQYF. The CDR3 bases are TGCAGCGCATACGGACCGGGCTGGAACACAGATACGCAGTATTTT.

The J gene is TRBJ2-3, the V gene TRBV6-5; 10 bases map to TRBD1. J was trimmed by 2 bases and V by 0 bases; bases with no gene match: 2. The CDR3 runs to 16 residues. Germline V lookup: CDR1 MNHEY, CDR2 SVGAGI. This chain's CDR3 is CASSYSGQGFTDTQYF. CDR3 DNA: TGTGCCAGCAGTTACTCGGGACAGGGGTTCACAGATACGCAGTATTTT.